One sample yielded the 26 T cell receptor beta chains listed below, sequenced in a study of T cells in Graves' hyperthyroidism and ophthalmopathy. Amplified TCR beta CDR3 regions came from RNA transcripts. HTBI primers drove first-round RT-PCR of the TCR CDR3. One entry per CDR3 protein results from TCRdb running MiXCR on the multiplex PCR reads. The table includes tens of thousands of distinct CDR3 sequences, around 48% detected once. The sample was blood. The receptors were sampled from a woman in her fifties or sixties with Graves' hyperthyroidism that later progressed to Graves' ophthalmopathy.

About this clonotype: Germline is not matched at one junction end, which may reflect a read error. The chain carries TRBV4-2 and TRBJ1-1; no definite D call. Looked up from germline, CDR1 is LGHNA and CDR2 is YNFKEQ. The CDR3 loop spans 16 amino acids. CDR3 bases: TGTGCCAGCAGCCAATCTAGCGGGAGCTCCTACACGGAAGCGTTCTTT. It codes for CASSQSSGSSYTEAFF.

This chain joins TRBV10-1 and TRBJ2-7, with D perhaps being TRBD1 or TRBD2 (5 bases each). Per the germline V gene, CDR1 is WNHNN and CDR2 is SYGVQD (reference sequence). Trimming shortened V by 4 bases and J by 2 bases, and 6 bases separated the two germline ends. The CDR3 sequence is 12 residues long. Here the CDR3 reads CASSAGPYEQYF. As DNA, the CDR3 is TGCGCCAGCAGTGCGGGACCCTACGAGCAGTACTTC.

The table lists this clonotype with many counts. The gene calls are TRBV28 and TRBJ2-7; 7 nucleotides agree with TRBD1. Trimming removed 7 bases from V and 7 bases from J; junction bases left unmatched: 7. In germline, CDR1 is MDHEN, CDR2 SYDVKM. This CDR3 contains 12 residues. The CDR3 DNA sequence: TGTGCCAGCATCGCCAGGGGGACGGAGCAGTACTTC. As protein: CASIARGTEQYF.

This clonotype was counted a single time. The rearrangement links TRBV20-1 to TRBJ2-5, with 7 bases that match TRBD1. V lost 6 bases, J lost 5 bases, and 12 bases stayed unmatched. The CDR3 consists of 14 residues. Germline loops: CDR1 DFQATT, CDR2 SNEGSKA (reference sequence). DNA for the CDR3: TGCAGTGCCAGGGGGTCGGCCATTATGGAGACCCAGTACTTC. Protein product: CSARGSAIMETQYF.

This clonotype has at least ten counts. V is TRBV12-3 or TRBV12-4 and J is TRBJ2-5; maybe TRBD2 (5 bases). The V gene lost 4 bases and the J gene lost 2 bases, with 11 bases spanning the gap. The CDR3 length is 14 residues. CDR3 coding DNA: TGTGCCAGCAGTTCCGGGGTCTATCAAGAGACCCAGTACTTC. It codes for CASSSGVYQETQYF.

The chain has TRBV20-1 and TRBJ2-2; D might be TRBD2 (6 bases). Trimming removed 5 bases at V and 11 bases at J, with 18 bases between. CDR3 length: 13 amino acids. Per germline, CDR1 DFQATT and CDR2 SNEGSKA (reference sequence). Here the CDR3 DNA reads TGCAGTGCTCGAGGGGAGGACATCTACGAGCTGTTTTTT. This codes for CSARGEDIYELFF.

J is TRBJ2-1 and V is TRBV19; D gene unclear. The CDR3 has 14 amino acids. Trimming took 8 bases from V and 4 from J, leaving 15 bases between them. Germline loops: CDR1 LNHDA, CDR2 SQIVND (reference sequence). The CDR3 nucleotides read TGTGCCAGTTATGGCAATGAAGGTTACAATGAGCAGTTCTTC. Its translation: CASYGNEGYNEQFF.

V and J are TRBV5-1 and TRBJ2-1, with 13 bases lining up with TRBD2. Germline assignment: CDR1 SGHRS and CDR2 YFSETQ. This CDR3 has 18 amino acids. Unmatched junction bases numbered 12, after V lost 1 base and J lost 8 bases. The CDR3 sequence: CASSLTSGRARLVDEQFF. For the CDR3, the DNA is TGCGCCAGCAGCTTGACTAGCGGGAGGGCCCGTCTAGTCGATGAGCAGTTCTTC.

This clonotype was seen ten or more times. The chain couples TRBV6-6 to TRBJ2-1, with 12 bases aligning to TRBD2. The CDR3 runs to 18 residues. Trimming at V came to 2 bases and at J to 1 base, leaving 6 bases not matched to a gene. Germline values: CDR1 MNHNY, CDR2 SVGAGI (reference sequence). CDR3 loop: CASSYPTSGSDSYNEQFF. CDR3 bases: TGTGCCAGCAGTTACCCGACTAGCGGGAGTGATTCCTACAATGAGCAGTTCTTC.

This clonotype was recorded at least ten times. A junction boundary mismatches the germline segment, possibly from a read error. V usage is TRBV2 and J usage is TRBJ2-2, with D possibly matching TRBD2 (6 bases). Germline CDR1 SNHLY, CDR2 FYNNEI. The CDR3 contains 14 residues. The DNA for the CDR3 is TGTGCCAGCCGATCCGGAGTGAACACCGGGGGGCTGTTTTTT. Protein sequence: CASRSGVNTGGLFF.

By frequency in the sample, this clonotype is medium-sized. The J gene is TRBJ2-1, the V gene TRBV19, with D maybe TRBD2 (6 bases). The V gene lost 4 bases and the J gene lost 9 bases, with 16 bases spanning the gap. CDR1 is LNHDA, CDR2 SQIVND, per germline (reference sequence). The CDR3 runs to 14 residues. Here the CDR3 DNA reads TGTGCCAGTAGTACTCTGTGGGGGGACGTTGAGCAGTTCTTC. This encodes CASSTLWGDVEQFF.

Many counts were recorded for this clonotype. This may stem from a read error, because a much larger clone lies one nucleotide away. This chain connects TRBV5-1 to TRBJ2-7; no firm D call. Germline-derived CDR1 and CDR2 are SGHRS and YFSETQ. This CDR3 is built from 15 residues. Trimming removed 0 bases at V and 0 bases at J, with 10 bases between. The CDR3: CASSLVPSPSYEQYF. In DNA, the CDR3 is TGCGCCAGCAGCTTGGTTCCCTCGCCCTCCTACGAGCAGTACTTC. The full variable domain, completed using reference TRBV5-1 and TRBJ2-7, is KAGVTQTPRYLIKTRGQQVTLSCSPISGHRSVSWYQQTPGQGLQFLFEYFSETQRNKGNFPGRFSGRQFSNSRSEMNVSTLELGDSALYLCASSLVPSPSYEQYFGPGTRLTVT.

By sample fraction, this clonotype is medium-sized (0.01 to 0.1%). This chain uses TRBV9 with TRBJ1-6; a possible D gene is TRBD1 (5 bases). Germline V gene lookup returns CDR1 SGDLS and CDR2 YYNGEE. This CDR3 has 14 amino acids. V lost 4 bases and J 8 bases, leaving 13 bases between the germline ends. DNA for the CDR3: TGTGCCAGCAGCCCGGGACTGGCACATTCACCCCTCCACTTT. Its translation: CASSPGLAHSPLHF.

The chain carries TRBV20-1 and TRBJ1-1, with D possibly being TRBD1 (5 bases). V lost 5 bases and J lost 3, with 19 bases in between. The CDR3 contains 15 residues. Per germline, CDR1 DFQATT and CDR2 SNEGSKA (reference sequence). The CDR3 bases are TGCAGTGCTTCATCTACCGGGGGTGAGCACACTGAAGCTTTCTTT. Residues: CSASSTGGEHTEAFF.

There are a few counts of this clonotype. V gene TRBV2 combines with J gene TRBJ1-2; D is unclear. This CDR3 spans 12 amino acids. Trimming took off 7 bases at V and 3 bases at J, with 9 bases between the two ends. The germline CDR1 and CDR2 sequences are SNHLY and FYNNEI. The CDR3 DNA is TGTGCCAGCACCGCGGTGCACTATGGCTACACCTTC. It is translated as CASTAVHYGYTF.

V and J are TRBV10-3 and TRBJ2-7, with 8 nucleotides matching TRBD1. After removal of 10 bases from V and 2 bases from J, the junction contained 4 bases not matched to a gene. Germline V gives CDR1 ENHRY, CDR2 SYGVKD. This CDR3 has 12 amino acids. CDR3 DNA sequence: TGTGCCACAAACAGGGGGACCTACGAGCAGTACTTC. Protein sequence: CATNRGTYEQYF.

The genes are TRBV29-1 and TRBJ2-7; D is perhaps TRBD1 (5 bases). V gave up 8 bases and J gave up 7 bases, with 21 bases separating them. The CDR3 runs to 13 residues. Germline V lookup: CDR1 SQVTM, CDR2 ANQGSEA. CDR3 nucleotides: TGCAGCCCCCGGCAGGGCCCTCCTACGGAGCAGTACTTC. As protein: CSPRQGPPTEQYF.

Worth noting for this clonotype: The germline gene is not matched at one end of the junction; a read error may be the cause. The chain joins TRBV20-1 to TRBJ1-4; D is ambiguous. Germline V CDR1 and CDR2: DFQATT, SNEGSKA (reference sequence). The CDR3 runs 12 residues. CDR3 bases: TGCAGTGTCCCATGGGGTAATGAAAGACTGTTTTTT. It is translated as CSVPWGNERLFF.

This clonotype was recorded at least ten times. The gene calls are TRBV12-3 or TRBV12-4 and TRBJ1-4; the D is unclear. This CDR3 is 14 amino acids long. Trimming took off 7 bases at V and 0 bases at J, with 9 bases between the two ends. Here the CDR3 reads CASKQTSTNEKLFF. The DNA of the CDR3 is TGTGCCAGCAAACAGACATCAACTAATGAAAAACTGTTTTTT.

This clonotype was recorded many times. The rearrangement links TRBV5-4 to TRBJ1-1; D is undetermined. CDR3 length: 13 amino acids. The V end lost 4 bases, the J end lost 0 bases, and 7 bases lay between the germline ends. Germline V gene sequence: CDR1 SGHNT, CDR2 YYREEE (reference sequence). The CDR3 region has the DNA TGTGCCAGCAGCCCACGAGTGAACACTGAAGCTTTCTTT. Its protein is CASSPRVNTEAFF. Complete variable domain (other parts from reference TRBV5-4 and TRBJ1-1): ETGVTQSPTHLIKTRGQQVTLRCSSQSGHNTVSWYQQALGQGPQFIFQYYREEENGRGNFPPRFSGLQFPNYSSELNVNALELDDSALYLCASSPRVNTEAFFGQGTRLTVV.

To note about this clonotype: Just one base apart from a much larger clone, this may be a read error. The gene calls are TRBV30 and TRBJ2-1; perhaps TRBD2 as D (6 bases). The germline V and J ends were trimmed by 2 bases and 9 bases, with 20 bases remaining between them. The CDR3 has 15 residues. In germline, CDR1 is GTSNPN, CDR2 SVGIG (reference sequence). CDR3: CAWSPSSVLFSEQFF. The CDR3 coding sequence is TGTGCCTGGAGTCCGTCTAGCGTCCTTTTCAGTGAGCAGTTCTTC. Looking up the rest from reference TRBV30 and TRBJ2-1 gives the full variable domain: SQTIHQWPATLVQPVGSPLSLECTVEGTSNPNLYWYRQAAGRGLQLLFYSVGIGQISSEVPQNLSASRPQDRQFILSSKKLLLSDSGFYLCAWSPSSVLFSEQFFGPGTRLTVL.

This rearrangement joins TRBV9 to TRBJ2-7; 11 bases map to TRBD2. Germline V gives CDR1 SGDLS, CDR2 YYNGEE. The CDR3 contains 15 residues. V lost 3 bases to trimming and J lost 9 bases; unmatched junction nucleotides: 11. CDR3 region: CASSETSGIRGTQYF. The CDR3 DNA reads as TGTGCCAGCAGCGAGACTAGCGGGATACGAGGTACGCAGTACTTC.

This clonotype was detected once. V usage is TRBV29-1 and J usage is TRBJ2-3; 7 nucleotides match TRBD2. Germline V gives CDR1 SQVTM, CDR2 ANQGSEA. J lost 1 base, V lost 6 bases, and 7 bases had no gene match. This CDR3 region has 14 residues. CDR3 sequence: CSVGAGVGTDTQYF. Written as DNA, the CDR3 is TGCAGCGTAGGGGCGGGAGTAGGCACAGATACGCAGTATTTT.

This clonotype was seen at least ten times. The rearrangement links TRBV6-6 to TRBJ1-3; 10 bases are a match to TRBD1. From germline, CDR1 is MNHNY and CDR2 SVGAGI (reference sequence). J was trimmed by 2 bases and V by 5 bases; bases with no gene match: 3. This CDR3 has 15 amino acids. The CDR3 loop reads CASSPGTGAGNTIYF. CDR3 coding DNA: TGTGCCAGCAGTCCCGGGACAGGGGCTGGAAACACCATATATTTT.

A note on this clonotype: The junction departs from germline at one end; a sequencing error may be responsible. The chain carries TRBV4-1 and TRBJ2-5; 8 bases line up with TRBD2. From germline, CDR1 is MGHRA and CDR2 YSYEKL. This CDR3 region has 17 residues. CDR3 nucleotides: TGCGCCAGCAGCCACTGGACTGGCGGGAGGTATCAAGAGACCCAGCACTTC. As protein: CASSHWTGGRYQETQHF.

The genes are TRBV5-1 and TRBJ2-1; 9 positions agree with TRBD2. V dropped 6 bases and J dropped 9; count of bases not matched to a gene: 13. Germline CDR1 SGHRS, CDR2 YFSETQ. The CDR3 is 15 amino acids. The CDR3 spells CASTWTSEGSSEQFF. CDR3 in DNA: TGCGCCAGCACCTGGACTAGCGAAGGATCCAGTGAGCAGTTCTTC.